The 28 T cell receptor beta chains listed next were all sequenced from one sample in a study of blood T cell repertoires in COVID-19. Only in-frame clones appear in the TCRdb table, and some are missing; sequencing was by immunoSEQ multiplex PCR. The profile covers about 290,000 clones, with under 90% appearing a single time and about 1.7% taken by the ten largest. The sample consisted of PBMCs or T cells enriched from blood (not recorded which). All receptors derive from a woman aged 40 to 50 who had recovered from COVID-19.

The V and J genes are TRBV5-1 and TRBJ2-1; D might be TRBD1 (6 bases). V was trimmed by 7 bases and J by 8 bases, leaving 22 bases between them. This CDR3 has 15 amino acids. CDR1 and CDR2 from the germline V gene are SGHRS and YFSETQ. CDR3 nucleotide sequence: TGCGCCAGCGGGGTCCTAGAAAACAGGGTCCATGAGCAGTTCTTC. It yields the protein CASGVLENRVHEQFF.

The chain recombines TRBV10-3 with TRBJ1-2; D gene unclear. Trimming took off 0 bases at V and 8 bases at J, with 10 bases between the two ends. The CDR3 runs to 13 residues. Germline V CDR1 and CDR2: ENHRY, SYGVKD. CDR3 amino acids: CAISESTRQGYTF. The CDR3 DNA follows: TGTGCCATCAGTGAGTCGACCAGGCAGGGCTACACCTTC.

The V and J genes are TRBV5-1 and TRBJ2-5, with D hard to call. Germline V gene data show CDR1 as SGHRS and CDR2 as YFSETQ. The CDR3 is 13 residues long. V lost 5 bases and J 0 bases, leaving 8 bases between the germline ends. The CDR3 sequence is CASSPLYQETQYF. The CDR3 DNA follows: TGCGCCAGCAGTCCTTTGTACCAAGAGACCCAGTACTTC.

The chain links TRBV20-1 to TRBJ1-2; D remains unclear. Germline loops: CDR1 DFQATT, CDR2 SNEGSKA (reference sequence). Trimming left V 3 bases short and J 5 bases short, with 10 bases between. The CDR3 covers 12 residues. CDR3 sequence reads: CSASLQRYGYTF. CDR3 nucleotide sequence: TGCAGTGCTAGTCTACAGAGATATGGCTACACCTTC.

This chain uses TRBV6-1 with TRBJ2-7, with D unresolved. Between the trimmed V and J ends, which lost 2 bases and 3 bases, there was a span of 8 bases. This CDR3 contains 13 residues. CDR1 and CDR2 (germline): MNHNS, SASEGT. The CDR3: CASSEIGYYEQYF. The CDR3 region has the DNA TGTGCCAGCAGTGAAATCGGGTACTACGAGCAGTACTTC.

V gene TRBV5-1 combines with J gene TRBJ2-2, with 12 nucleotides matching TRBD1. The CDR3 consists of 16 residues. Unmatched junction bases numbered 2, after V lost 0 bases and J lost 5 bases. The germline V gene encodes CDR1 SGHRS and CDR2 YFSETQ. The CDR3 spells CASSLGDRGRTGELFF. The CDR3, as DNA: TGCGCCAGCAGCTTGGGGGACAGGGGGCGTACCGGGGAGCTGTTTTTT.

This chain uses TRBV28 with TRBJ1-4; the D gene is possibly TRBD1 (5 bases). Germline V lookup: CDR1 MDHEN, CDR2 SYDVKM. V lost 3 bases and J 0 bases, leaving 8 bases between the germline ends. This CDR3 is 15 amino acids long. The chain's CDR3 is CASSLGGSTNEKLFF. CDR3 DNA sequence: TGTGCCAGCAGTTTGGGGGGATCAACTAATGAAAAACTGTTTTTT.

J is TRBJ2-3 and V is TRBV7-6, with TRBD2 matching 8 bases. V trimming: 2 bases; J trimming: 2 bases; junction bases outside the gene matches: 6. The CDR3 runs to 16 residues. CDR1 SGHVS and CDR2 FNYEAQ come from the germline V gene. The CDR3 DNA reads as TGTGCCAGCAGCTTAAATCCAGCGGGGGTCACAGATACGCAGTATTTT. Translation: CASSLNPAGVTDTQYF.

This rearrangement joins TRBV5-1 to TRBJ1-2; 9 bases agree with TRBD1. J lost 1 base, V lost 2 bases, and 3 bases had no gene match. The CDR3 runs 15 residues. Germline CDR1 is SGHRS and CDR2 is YFSETQ. CDR3 sequence: CASSFGQGYNYGYTF. In nucleotides, the CDR3 is TGCGCCAGCAGCTTTGGACAGGGGTATAACTATGGCTACACCTTC. Supplemented by reference TRBV5-1 and TRBJ1-2, the full variable domain reads KAGVTQTPRYLIKTRGQQVTLSCSPISGHRSVSWYQQTPGQGLQFLFEYFSETQRNKGNFPGRFSGRQFSNSRSEMNVSTLELGDSALYLCASSFGQGYNYGYTFGSGTRLTVV.

V usage is TRBV5-1 and J usage is TRBJ1-2; 9 nucleotides align to TRBD1. V lost 4 bases to trimming and J lost 5 bases; unmatched junction nucleotides: 9. This CDR3 region has 15 residues. Per germline, CDR1 SGHRS and CDR2 YFSETQ. CDR3 sequence (DNA): TGCGCCAGCAGCCTAACTCCCGGGACAGGGTATGGCTACACCTTC. Protein product: CASSLTPGTGYGYTF.

The rearrangement uses TRBV6-5 and TRBJ2-1; D perhaps matches TRBD2 (7 bases). Trimming took 2 bases from V and 5 from J, leaving 16 bases between them. The CDR3 sequence is 16 residues long. The germline CDR1 and CDR2 sequences are MNHEY and SVGAGI. DNA for the CDR3: TGTGCCAGCAGTTACACTACGGGGGGCCTCGACAATGAGCAGTTCTTC. Translation gives CASSYTTGGLDNEQFF.

V gene TRBV11-2 combines with J gene TRBJ1-2; tentative D call: TRBD1 (6 bases). Between the trimmed V and J ends, which lost 1 base and 5 bases, there was a span of 17 bases. The CDR3 has 16 residues. Germline V CDR1 and CDR2: SGHAT, FQNNGV. CDR3 region: CASSLVQGSASYGYTF. CDR3 nucleotide sequence: TGTGCCAGCAGCTTAGTACAGGGCTCAGCCTCTTATGGCTACACCTTC. Drawing the rest from reference TRBV11-2 and TRBJ1-2, the complete variable domain is EAGVAQSPRYKIIEKRQSVAFWCNPISGHATLYWYQQILGQGPKLLIQFQNNGVVDDSQLPKDRFSAERLKGVDSTLKIQPAKLEDSAVYLCASSLVQGSASYGYTFGSGTRLTVV.

This sequence joins TRBV5-4 and TRBJ1-2; TRBD1 matches at 7 bases. The CDR3 is 14 residues long. V shed 4 bases, J shed 4 bases, and the junction held 7 bases outside the gene matches. Germline assignment: CDR1 SGHNT and CDR2 YYREEE (reference sequence). In nucleotides, the CDR3 is TGTGCCAGCAGCACCCCCAGGGGGGCCTATGGCTACACCTTC. This gives the protein CASSTPRGAYGYTF.

CDR3 loop: CASSPQAGATIQQFF. As DNA, the CDR3 is TGCGCCAGCAGCCCGCAAGCGGGGGCCACAATACAGCAGTTCTTC. The V gene is TRBV5-1, the J gene TRBJ2-1; TRBD2 matches at 8 bases. The length of the CDR3 is 15 residues. Germline CDR1 and CDR2: SGHRS and YFSETQ. V gave up 4 bases and J gave up 11 bases; unmatched junction bases: 14.

The genes are TRBV2 and TRBJ2-5, with D hard to call. Trimming stripped 8 bases from V and 14 bases from J, with 21 bases between. The CDR3 loop spans 12 amino acids. The germline gives CDR1 SNHLY, CDR2 FYNNEI. The CDR3, as DNA: TGTGCCAGCGGATTGATTGATGTGGTAGCATACTTC. Residues: CASGLIDVVAYF.

J is TRBJ2-5 and V is TRBV11-1; 9 bases match TRBD2. Looked up from germline, CDR1 is SGHAT and CDR2 is FQDESV (reference sequence). The J segment lost 4 bases and the V segment lost 7 bases, leaving 7 bases of the junction unmatched. This CDR3 contains 14 residues. This CDR3 reads CASTSLTSGETQYF. The CDR3 DNA sequence: TGTGCCAGCACCTCCTTGACTAGCGGAGAGACCCAGTACTTC.

This clone was found a few times. V usage is TRBV29-1 and J usage is TRBJ2-5, with 9 bases that match TRBD2. The CDR3 runs to 12 residues. Trimming at V came to 5 bases and at J to 5 bases, leaving 3 bases not matched to a gene. From germline, CDR1 is SQVTM and CDR2 ANQGSEA. The DNA for the CDR3 is TGCAGCGTTTTGACTAGCGGCGAGACCCAGTACTTC. Protein product: CSVLTSGETQYF.

The genes are TRBV9 and TRBJ2-3; possibly TRBD1 for D (6 bases). This CDR3 comprises 16 residues. Germline V CDR1 and CDR2: SGDLS, YYNGEE. Trimming shortened V by 3 bases and J by 2 bases, and 16 bases separated the two germline ends. The CDR3 region is CASSAEGVPVTDTQYF. The CDR3 coding sequence is TGTGCCAGCAGCGCCGAGGGGGTTCCGGTCACAGATACGCAGTATTTT.

This clone was found once. The J gene is TRBJ2-1, the V gene TRBV18; tentatively, D is TRBD2 (6 bases). The V gene's germline CDR1 is KGHSH and CDR2 LQKENI. The CDR3 is 15 amino acids. Trimming took 6 bases from V and 7 from J, leaving 19 bases between them. CDR3 bases: TGTGCCAGCTCGGGGGGATTAGCGGCAGTAAATGAGCAGTTCTTC. This sequence encodes CASSGGLAAVNEQFF.

The J gene is TRBJ1-5, the V gene TRBV29-1; 9 positions agree with TRBD1. V lost 4 bases to trimming and J lost 4 bases; unmatched junction nucleotides: 2. Germline V lookup: CDR1 SQVTM, CDR2 ANQGSEA. This CDR3 comprises 13 residues. CDR3 region: CSVAGQGNQPQHF. CDR3 nucleotide sequence: TGCAGCGTTGCGGGACAGGGTAATCAGCCCCAGCATTTT.

The gene calls are TRBV15 and TRBJ2-1; 8 bases fit TRBD2. The V segment lost 0 bases and the J segment 9 bases; nucleotides outside the gene matches: 10. Per germline, CDR1 LNHNV and CDR2 YYDKDF (reference sequence). The CDR3 totals 16 residues. The CDR3 nucleotides are TGTGCCACCAGCAGAGAGGGGAGCGGGAGTGACGGTGAGCAGTTCTTC. This gives the protein CATSREGSGSDGEQFF.

The chain uses TRBV29-1 and TRBJ2-1, with 8 bases fitting TRBD1. With 5 bases clipped from V and 5 bases from J, the junction kept 5 bases outside the gene matches. Germline V gives CDR1 SQVTM, CDR2 ANQGSEA. The CDR3 extends over 13 amino acids. CDR3 bases: TGCAGCGTTCTGGGGACAGGAAACAATGAGCAGTTCTTC. This sequence encodes CSVLGTGNNEQFF.

This clone was seen a single time. V is TRBV12-5 and J is TRBJ2-5; TRBD2 aligns across 10 bases. CDR1 is LGHNT, CDR2 FRNRAP, per germline. The junction had 3 bases not matched to a gene; V was cut back by 1 base and J by 1 base. The CDR3 length is 16 residues. In DNA, the CDR3 is TGTGCTAGTGGTTTGGGTAGCGGGGGGACCCAAGAGACCCAGTACTTC. Translated, it gives CASGLGSGGTQETQYF.

Points on this clone: One end of the junction is discordant with germline, which a read error may explain. This chain links TRBV5-1 with TRBJ1-2, with 7 bases aligning to TRBD1. This CDR3 spans 12 amino acids. The germline gives CDR1 SGHRS, CDR2 YFSETQ. The CDR3 DNA is TGCGCCAGCAGCTTGGAGGGACAGTCTCCAGTCTTC. Amino acids: CASSLEGQSPVF.

The chain couples TRBV7-9 to TRBJ2-3; 11 bases agree with TRBD2. After removal of 5 bases from V and 4 bases from J, the junction contained 5 bases not matched to a gene. Germline V gene sequence: CDR1 SEHNR, CDR2 FQNEAQ (reference sequence). The CDR3 extends over 15 amino acids. CDR3 amino acids: CASSRLAGFADTQYF. The DNA for the CDR3 is TGTGCCAGCAGCCGACTAGCGGGGTTCGCAGATACGCAGTATTTT.

The chain links TRBV28 to TRBJ1-2, with D maybe TRBD1 (5 bases). The CDR3 runs to 15 residues. Looked up from germline, CDR1 is MDHEN and CDR2 is SYDVKM. V gave up 4 bases and J gave up 2 bases, with 14 bases separating them. In DNA, the CDR3 is TGTGCCAGCAGTTCACCGGGGGAGGCAAACTATGGCTACACCTTC. Its protein product is CASSSPGEANYGYTF.

The V call is TRBV18, the J call TRBJ1-2, with TRBD1 matching 7 bases. CDR1 and CDR2 from the germline V gene are KGHSH and LQKENI. Trimming removed 5 bases from V and 5 bases from J; junction bases left unmatched: 8. This CDR3 region has 14 residues. This CDR3 reads CASSDYRGGYGYTF. In DNA, the CDR3 is TGTGCCAGCTCAGATTACAGGGGAGGTTATGGCTACACCTTC.

The chain links TRBV18 to TRBJ2-3; 9 bases fit TRBD2. CDR1 and CDR2 from the germline V gene are KGHSH and LQKENI. CDR3 length equals 15 residues. V lost 1 base to trimming and J lost 1 base; unmatched junction nucleotides: 0. CDR3 amino acids: CASSPQRGGTDTQYF. CDR3 DNA: TGTGCCAGCTCACCACAGCGGGGGGGCACAGATACGCAGTATTTT.